This TCR beta chain is drawn from a study of metastatic and nonmetastatic thyroid tumors (dated by TCRdb to the early 2020s). Context from the whole study: The researchers compared repertoires between peripheral blood samples and tumor or nodule tissue samples from patients with malignant or benign thyroid disease. Study-wide conclusions, independent of this receptor: In both blood and tumor samples, malignant tumors were reported to have significantly higher TCR beta diversity than benign nodules.

Library method: PCR. Sequencing was carried out with an Illumina HiSeq 4000. High-throughput sequencing was used to profile the CDR3 region of the TCR beta-chain in every patient. The authors processed their data as follows. CDR3 differences across clinicopathological groups were used to build a classifier for discriminating distant-metastatic papillary thyroid cancer patients. The Shannon index was used to measure repertoire diversity, and the Morisita-Horn index was used to measure how similar tumor and blood repertoires were. Using fastp trimming at Q25 and MiXCR clonotype assembly, TCRdb reanalyzed the public sequencing data and kept in-frame beta chains. The V and J calls come from TCRdb's annotation, not from the publication. Counted in this sample were some 10,000 clones; under 30% of them appeared once. The top ten hold approximately 9.8% of the sample. Before undergoing thyroid surgery, none of the patients had been given any kind of treatment. The study retrospectively analysed patient clinical samples collected from the early 2010s to the late 2010s using T-cell receptor beta sequencing.

This clone was seen a handful of times. Its target antigen remains unknown. Base-call qualities are not available, and no considerably larger clone is one nucleotide away. This clonotype was sampled from a female donor with papillary thyroid cancer or a benign thyroid nodule (not recorded which). Some clones in this sample may be carry-over from other donors' samples. The source material was tumor tissue.

The bases are TGTGCCATCAGTGAGGTGACTAGCGGGAGTGGGACCGGGGAGCTGTTTTTT. Its translation reads: CAISEVTSGSGTGELFF. The chain was built from TRBV10-3 and TRBJ2-2; a stretch of 12 junction bases matches TRBD2. Inclusive of the bounding cysteine and phenylalanine, the CDR3 is 17 residues long. The sequence is cut down to CDR3 DNA, 51 bases in frame from base 1. CDR1 and CDR2 were assigned from the germline V gene as ENHRY and SYGVKD. Here V drops 2 bases and J drops 5 bases, and the junction holds 6 bases not matched to any gene.